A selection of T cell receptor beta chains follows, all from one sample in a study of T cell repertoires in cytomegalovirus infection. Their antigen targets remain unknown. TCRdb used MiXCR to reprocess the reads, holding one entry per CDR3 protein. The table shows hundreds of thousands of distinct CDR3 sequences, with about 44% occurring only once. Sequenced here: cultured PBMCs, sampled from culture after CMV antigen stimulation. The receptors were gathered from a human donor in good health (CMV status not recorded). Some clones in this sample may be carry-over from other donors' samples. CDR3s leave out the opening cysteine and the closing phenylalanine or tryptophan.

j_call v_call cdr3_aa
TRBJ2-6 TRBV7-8 ASSLQASGANVLT
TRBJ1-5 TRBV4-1 ASSPQISNQPQH
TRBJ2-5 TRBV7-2 ASSSQGGGGQQETQY
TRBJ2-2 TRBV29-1 SVEAQNTGELF
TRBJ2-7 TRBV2 ASSQTSFGNSYEQY
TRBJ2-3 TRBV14 ASSLRSGLRPDTQY
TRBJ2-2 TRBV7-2 ASSSEWAGELF
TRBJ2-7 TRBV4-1 ASSQAGGRSYEQY
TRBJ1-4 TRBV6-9 ASSYRQTNEKLF
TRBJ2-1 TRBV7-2 ASSLRGMSSYNEQF
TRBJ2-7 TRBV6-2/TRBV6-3 ASSYLAGDSYEQY
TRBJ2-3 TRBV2 ASTGTGGDTQY
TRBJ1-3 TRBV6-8 ASDPFRRGLGNSGNTIY
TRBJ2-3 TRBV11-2 ASSLSLQDTDTQY